The clone carrying this T cell receptor (beta chain) was detected ten times or more. CDR3 length equals 14 residues. CDR1 and CDR2 (germline): SEHNR, FQNEAQ (reference sequence). The ends were cut back, 6 bases at V and 5 bases at J, with 16 bases in the middle. This entry is derived from a study of T-cell memory formation after mild COVID-19. TCR alpha and TCR beta cDNA libraries with sample barcodes and UMIs came from 5'RACE using constant-segment primers. TCRdb analysed the 5' RACE reads with MiXCR anew, one entry per CDR3 protein. The sample has more than 120,000 distinct CDR3 sequences, 15% to 20% seen once.

Sequencing was carried out using PBMCs or a T cell subset sorted from them (not recorded which). This rearrangement joins TRBV7-9 to TRBJ2-5; either TRBD1 or TRBD2 may supply D (5 bases each). This sequence originates from an adult woman who had mild COVID-19 (a few samples of this study predate the infection). Cell type and time point are not known. The CDR3 protein is CASREGTSIETQYF. CDR3 nucleotides: TGTGCCAGCAGGGAAGGGACGTCTATCGAGACCCAGTACTTC.